Listed here are 10 T cell receptor beta chains from one sample, sequenced in a study of beta chain features in type 1 diabetes. These receptors lack a known antigen. Study findings and constraints: All four CD4+ subsets of Type 1 diabetes patients contained TCRB CDR3s that were moderately but significantly shorter.

Expressed TCRB transcripts got sequenced, as all isolated RNA was reverse transcribed. Generated by immunoSEQ multiplex PCR, the TCRdb table keeps only in-frame clones and is missing some. The data contain more than 95,000 clones, 15% to 20% of them singletons. What was sequenced was central memory CD4+ T cells from blood. Every receptor here comes from a man aged 18-30 years with type 1 diabetes.

This clone has only a few counts. V and J are TRBV19 and TRBJ2-1; 10 bases agree with TRBD2. V was clipped by 6 bases and J by 10 bases; unmatched bases: 12. The CDR3 runs 15 residues. The germline CDR1 and CDR2 sequences are LNHDA and SQIVND (reference sequence). The CDR3 here is CASRAGLADAREQFF. DNA for the CDR3: TGTGCCAGTAGGGCCGGACTAGCGGACGCAAGGGAGCAGTTCTTC.

The chain is built from TRBV6-6 and TRBJ2-5; 7 bases line up with TRBD1. The CDR3 totals 13 residues. The trim removed 6 bases at V and 5 bases at J, leaving 6 bases unmatched. The germline CDR1 and CDR2 sequences are MNHNY and SVGAGI (reference sequence). The CDR3 sequence is CASSLQGLETQYF. In DNA form, the CDR3 reads TGTGCCAGCAGCCTACAGGGGCTGGAGACCCAGTACTTC.

This clone was seen a handful of times. This chain links TRBV9 with TRBJ2-1, with D possibly matching TRBD2 (5 bases). Germline V gene sequence: CDR1 SGDLS, CDR2 YYNGEE. The ends were cut back, 4 bases at V and 0 bases at J, with 14 bases in the middle. There are 16 residues in the CDR3. CDR3: CASSFRTASSYNEQFF. DNA of the CDR3: TGTGCCAGCAGCTTCCGGACTGCGAGCTCCTACAATGAGCAGTTCTTC.

This chain uses TRBV10-3 with TRBJ2-1, with 7 bases identical to TRBD2. This CDR3 spans 14 amino acids. The germline V gene encodes CDR1 ENHRY and CDR2 SYGVKD. Trimming cost V 5 bases and J 3 bases; bases outside gene matches: 4. This CDR3 is CAISSGTNYNEQFF. For the CDR3, the DNA is TGTGCCATCAGTTCCGGGACTAACTACAATGAGCAGTTCTTC.

As regards this clone: Other DNA sequences in this specimen translate into the identical CDR3. V and J are TRBV18 and TRBJ2-5, with D possibly being TRBD1 (5 bases). Germline values: CDR1 KGHSH, CDR2 LQKENI. This CDR3 comprises 13 residues. Trimming took off 3 bases at V and 2 bases at J, with 7 bases between the two ends. The CDR3 loop is CASSPRQQETQYF. The CDR3 DNA sequence: TGTGCCAGCTCACCGAGACAGCAAGAGACCCAGTACTTC.

V and J are TRBV30 and TRBJ2-7; 9 bases align to TRBD1. This CDR3 has 13 residues. CDR1 is GTSNPN, CDR2 SVGIG, per germline (reference sequence). Trimming at V came to 5 bases and at J to 6 bases, leaving 8 bases not matched to a gene. This chain's CDR3 is CAWSPGTGSEQYF. The CDR3 DNA sequence: TGTGCCTGGTCTCCCGGGACAGGGTCCGAGCAGTACTTC.

The chain is built from TRBV18 and TRBJ1-4; D is possibly TRBD1 (6 bases). Germline lookup yields CDR1 KGHSH and CDR2 LQKENI. Between the trimmed V and J ends, which lost 6 bases and 7 bases, there was a span of 15 bases. CDR3 length equals 14 residues. CDR3 sequence: CASSPGHQPEKLFF. The CDR3 DNA reads as TGTGCCAGCTCCCCGGGACACCAGCCTGAAAAACTGTTTTTT. The full variable domain, with the rest looked up from reference TRBV18 and TRBJ1-4, is NAGVMQNPRHLVRRRGQEARLRCSPMKGHSHVYWYRQLPEEGLKFMVYLQKENIIDESGMPKERFSAEFPKEGPSILRIQQVVRGDSAAYFCASSPGHQPEKLFFGSGTQLSVL.

The CDR3 nucleotides are TGTGCCAGCAGTTTAGTCGACCGGAGAGATACGCAGTATTTT. Protein sequence: CASSLVDRRDTQYF. The V and J genes are TRBV27 and TRBJ2-3; no clear D gene. Trimming took off 2 bases at V and 5 bases at J, with 11 bases between the two ends. Germline V gene data show CDR1 as MNHEY and CDR2 as SMNVEV (reference sequence). The CDR3 loop spans 14 amino acids.

This clone was seen many times. The chain is built from TRBV11-3 and TRBJ2-1; D might be TRBD2 (5 bases). Germline loops: CDR1 SGHNT, CDR2 YENEEA. Trimming pared 4 bases from V and 7 bases from J, leaving 17 bases between. This CDR3 is 15 amino acids long. The chain's CDR3 is CASSSYGLASNEQFF. In nucleotides, the CDR3 is TGTGCCAGCAGCTCATACGGGTTAGCGTCGAATGAGCAGTTCTTC.

This clone was detected a few times. V gene TRBV29-1 combines with J gene TRBJ1-1; a possible D gene is TRBD1 (6 bases). The CDR3 sequence is 13 residues long. CDR1 is SQVTM and CDR2 is ANQGSEA in the germline V gene. V was cut by 1 base and J by 11 bases, with 17 bases left in between. The CDR3: CSVEATGKWLAFF. CDR3 DNA sequence: TGCAGCGTTGAAGCGACAGGAAAATGGTTGGCTTTCTTT.